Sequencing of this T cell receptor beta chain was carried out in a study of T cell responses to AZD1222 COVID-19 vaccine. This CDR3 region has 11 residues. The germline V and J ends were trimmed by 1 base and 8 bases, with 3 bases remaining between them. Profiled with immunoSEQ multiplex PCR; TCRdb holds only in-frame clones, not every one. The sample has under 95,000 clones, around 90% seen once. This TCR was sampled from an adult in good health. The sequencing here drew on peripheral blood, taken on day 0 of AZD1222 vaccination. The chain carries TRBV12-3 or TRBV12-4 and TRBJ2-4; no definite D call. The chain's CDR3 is CASSLEYIQYF. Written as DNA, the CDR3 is TGTGCCAGCAGTTTAGAGTACATTCAGTACTTC.